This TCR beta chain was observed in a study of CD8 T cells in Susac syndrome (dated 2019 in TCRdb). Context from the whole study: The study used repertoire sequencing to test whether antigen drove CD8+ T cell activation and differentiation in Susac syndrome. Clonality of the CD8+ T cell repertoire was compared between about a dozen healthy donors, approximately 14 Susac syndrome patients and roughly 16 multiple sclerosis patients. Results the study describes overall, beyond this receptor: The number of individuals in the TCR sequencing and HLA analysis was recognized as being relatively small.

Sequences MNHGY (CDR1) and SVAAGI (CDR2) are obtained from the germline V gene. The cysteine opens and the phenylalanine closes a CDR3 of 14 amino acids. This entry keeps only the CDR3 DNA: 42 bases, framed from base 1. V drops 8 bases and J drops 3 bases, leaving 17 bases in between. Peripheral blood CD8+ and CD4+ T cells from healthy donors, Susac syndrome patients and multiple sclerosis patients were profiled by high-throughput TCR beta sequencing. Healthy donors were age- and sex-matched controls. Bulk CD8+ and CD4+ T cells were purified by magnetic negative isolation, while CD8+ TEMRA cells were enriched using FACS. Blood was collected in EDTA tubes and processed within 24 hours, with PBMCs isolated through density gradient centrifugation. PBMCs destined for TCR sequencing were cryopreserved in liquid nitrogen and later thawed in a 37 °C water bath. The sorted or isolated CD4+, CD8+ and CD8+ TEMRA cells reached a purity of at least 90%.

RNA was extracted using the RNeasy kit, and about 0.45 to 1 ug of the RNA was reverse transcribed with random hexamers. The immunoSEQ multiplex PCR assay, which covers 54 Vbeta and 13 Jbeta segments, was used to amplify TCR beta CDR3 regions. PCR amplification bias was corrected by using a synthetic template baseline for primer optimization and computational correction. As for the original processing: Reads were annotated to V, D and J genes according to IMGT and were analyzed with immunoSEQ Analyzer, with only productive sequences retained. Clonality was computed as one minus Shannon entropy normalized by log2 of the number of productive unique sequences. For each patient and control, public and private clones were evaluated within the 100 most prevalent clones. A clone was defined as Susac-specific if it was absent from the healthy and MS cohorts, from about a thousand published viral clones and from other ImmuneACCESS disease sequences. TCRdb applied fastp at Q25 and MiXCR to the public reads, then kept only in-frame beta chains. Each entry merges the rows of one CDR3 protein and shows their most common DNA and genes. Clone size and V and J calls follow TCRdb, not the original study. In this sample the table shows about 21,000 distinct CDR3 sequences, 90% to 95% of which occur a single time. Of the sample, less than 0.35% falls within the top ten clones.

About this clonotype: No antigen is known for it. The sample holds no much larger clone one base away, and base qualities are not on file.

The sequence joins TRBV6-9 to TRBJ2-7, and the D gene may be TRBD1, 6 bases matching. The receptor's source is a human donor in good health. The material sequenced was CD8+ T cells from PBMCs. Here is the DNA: TGTGCCAGCGACCCCGGGACAAAAGTCTACGAGCAGTACTTC. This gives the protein CASDPGTKVYEQYF.